This TCR beta chain was documented in a study of response to subunit inactivated influenza vaccine (dated by TCRdb to 2017 to 2018). Some background on the complete study: Deep quantitative profiling of the T cell receptor repertoire was used in the study to follow responses to a trivalent subunit inactivated influenza vaccine. What the authors observed across the whole study: The authors proposed that each seasonal influenza vaccination may bring in only a limited number of new T cells.

Looking up the germline V gene yields CDR1 SGHTA and CDR2 FQGNSA. Inclusive of the bounding cysteine and phenylalanine, the CDR3 is 14 residues long. The kept DNA is CDR3 alone, 42 bases in frame from the first base. V lost 3 bases and J lost 2 bases; the stretch between them is 11 bases long. The library was produced with RT-PCR. TCRdb lists the instrument as Illumina HiSeq 2500. Starting from the raw public reads, TCRdb applied fastp trimming at Q25, assembled clones with MiXCR and retained in-frame beta chains. Each CDR3 protein appears once, grouped with its most common genes and DNA. The sample table holds over 400,000 distinct CDR3 sequences, of which 10% to 15% were seen once. Around 13% of the sample comes from the top ten. This clonotype appeared a few times. Its recognized antigen is unknown. No quality values exist for individual bases; no much larger clone is one base distant. Read against the paper, the sample's time point label means: 45 to 55 days after influenza vaccine administration.

The V and J segments used are TRBV7-2 and TRBJ2-7, with the identity of the D gene unclear. This TCR was sampled from a man in his fifties or sixties who received an inactivated influenza vaccine. Donor details come from another sample of the same person, matched by shared clones. The source material was PBMCs from blood, sampled 45 days after vaccination. The CDR3 reads CASSLHGRTYEQYF. The base sequence is TGTGCCAGCAGCTTGCACGGGCGGACCTACGAGCAGTACTTC.